Listed below are T cell receptor beta chains from one sample, sequenced in a study of blood T cell repertoires in COVID-19. Profiled with immunoSEQ multiplex PCR; TCRdb holds only in-frame clones, not every one. Of 120,000 or so clones in the sample, more than 70% were seen once. What was sequenced was peripheral blood. Receptors were obtained from a man older than 75 with active or convalescent COVID-19. The CDR3 runs from the conserved cysteine through the conserved F or W. The D gene is left open where the match is weak. Rows may omit the clone size; those that give it use once, few, many or a size class.

V gene	J gene	clone size	D gene	CDR3 protein	CDR3 DNA
TRBV5-1	TRBJ1-2	.	.	CASSLRSQDYGYTF	TGCGCCAGCAGCTTGCGAAGTCAGGACTATGGCTACACCTTC
TRBV7-2	TRBJ1-6	.	TRBD1	CASSSGQGNSPLHF	TGTGCCAGCAGCTCGGGACAGGGGAATTCACCCCTCCACTTT
TRBV11-2	TRBJ2-3	.	TRBD2	CASSSPAGGIDTQYF	TGTGCCAGCAGCTCCCCGGCGGGGGGCATAGATACGCAGTATTTT
TRBV6-6	TRBJ2-5	.	.	CASSFPEYQETQYF	TGTGCCAGCAGTTTTCCAGAATACCAAGAGACCCAGTACTTC
TRBV5-1	TRBJ1-1	.	.	CASSLGGGTEAFF	TGCGCCAGCAGCTTGGGGGGAGGTACTGAAGCTTTCTTT
TRBV28	TRBJ1-2	.	TRBD1	CASSWDRPTGGYTF	TGTGCCAGCAGTTGGGACAGGCCGACCGGTGGCTACACCTTC
TRBV7-3	TRBJ2-5	.	.	CASSFNGRETQYF	TGTGCCAGCAGCTTCAATGGGAGAGAGACCCAGTACTTC
TRBV5-1	TRBJ2-5	.	TRBD1	CASIGGQGSQETQYF	TGCGCCAGCATCGGGGGACAGGGGTCCCAAGAGACCCAGTACTTC
TRBV3-1/TRBV3-2	TRBJ2-3	.	.	CASSQESGKGQYF	TGTGCCAGCAGCCAAGAGTCAGGGAAGGGCCAGTATTTT
TRBV10-3	TRBJ2-5	.	.	CAISDQQETQYF	TGTGCCATCAGTGATCAACAAGAGACCCAGTACTTC
TRBV9	TRBJ1-5	.	TRBD1	CASSPGQGFGNQPQHF	TGTGCCAGCAGCCCCGGACAGGGGTTTGGCAATCAGCCCCAGCATTTT
TRBV7-8	TRBJ2-1	.	TRBD2	CASSPRTSGGADEQFF	TGTGCCAGCAGCCCGAGGACTAGCGGGGGGGCGGATGAGCAGTTCTTC
TRBV7-9	TRBJ1-2	.	.	CASSPSGGPNYGYTF	TGTGCCAGCAGCCCCTCCGGGGGACCTAACTATGGCTACACCTTC
TRBV19	TRBJ2-3	.	TRBD2	CASSASGGALGDTQYF	TGTGCCAGTAGTGCTAGCGGGGGGGCATTGGGAGATACGCAGTATTTT
TRBV3-1/TRBV3-2	TRBJ1-2	.	.	CEGRKTEQAYYGYTF	TGTGAAGGTAGAAAAACCGAACAGGCGTACTATGGCTACACCTTC
TRBV19	TRBJ2-2	.	.	CATSRRDRELFF	TGTGCCACCTCAAGGAGGGACCGGGAGCTGTTTTTT
TRBV28	TRBJ2-5	.	TRBD1	CASSTQGVETQYF	TGTGCCAGCAGCACCCAGGGGGTGGAGACCCAGTACTTC
TRBV5-4	TRBJ2-3	.	TRBD2	CASSATSQHTDTQYF	TGTGCCAGCAGCGCGACTAGCCAGCACACAGATACGCAGTATTTT
TRBV6-4	TRBJ1-2	.	TRBD1	CASSAGGGYTF	TGTGCCAGCAGCGCAGGGGGCGGCTACACCTTC
TRBV7-2	TRBJ2-5	.	.	CASSLNGGDQETQYF	TGTGCCAGCAGCTTGAATGGCGGGGACCAAGAGACCCAGTACTTC
TRBV7-2	TRBJ2-1	.	TRBD1	CASSFFQGARDEQFF	TGTGCCAGCAGCTTCTTCCAGGGGGCGCGCGATGAGCAGTTCTTC
TRBV6-2/TRBV6-3	TRBJ1-2	.	.	CASSQPGEVTYGYTF	TGTGCCAGCAGTCAACCCGGGGAGGTCACCTATGGCTACACCTTC
TRBV19	TRBJ1-5	.	TRBD1	CASSPGTGVNQPQHF	TGTGCCAGTAGTCCCGGGACAGGGGTCAATCAGCCCCAGCATTTT
TRBV6-1	TRBJ2-7	many	TRBD2	CASSEAGLAGVGAQYF	TGTGCCAGCAGTGAAGCCGGCCTAGCGGGGGTCGGAGCGCAGTACTTC
TRBV5-4	TRBJ2-5	.	.	CASSPGDGLWETQYF	TGTGCCAGCAGCCCAGGGGACGGCCTCTGGGAGACCCAGTACTTC
TRBV7-3	TRBJ2-2	.	.	CASSPQQGTGELFF	TGTGCCAGCAGCCCCCAACAGGGAACCGGGGAGCTGTTTTTT
TRBV7-3	TRBJ1-1	.	TRBD1	CASSPEGADTEAFF	TGTGCCAGCAGTCCGGAGGGGGCAGACACTGAAGCTTTCTTT